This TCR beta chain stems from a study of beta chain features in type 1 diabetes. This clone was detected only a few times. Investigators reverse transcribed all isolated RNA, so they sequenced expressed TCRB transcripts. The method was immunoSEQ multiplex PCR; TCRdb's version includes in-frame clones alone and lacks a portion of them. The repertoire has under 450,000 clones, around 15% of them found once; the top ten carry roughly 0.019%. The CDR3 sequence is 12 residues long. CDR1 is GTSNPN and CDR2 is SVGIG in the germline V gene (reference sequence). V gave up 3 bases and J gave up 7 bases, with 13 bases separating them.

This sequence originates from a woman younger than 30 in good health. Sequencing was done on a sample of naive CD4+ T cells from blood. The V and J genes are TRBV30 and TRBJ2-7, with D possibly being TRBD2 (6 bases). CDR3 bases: TGTGCCTGGAGGGATCGGGGGTTTGAGCAGTACTTC. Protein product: CAWRDRGFEQYF.